This paragraph covers one T cell receptor beta chain sequence. Assay: immunoSEQ multiplex PCR; the TCRdb copy retains only in-frame clones and omits some. The sample has about 140,000 clones; 77% are singletons. The data stem from a study of blood T cell repertoires in COVID-19. The source is a woman between 50 and 59 years old with active or convalescent COVID-19. The sequencing sample was made of peripheral blood.

CDR3 DNA: TGTGCCAGCAGCCAAGATCGAAGGACAGGGGACAATCAGCCCCAGCATTTT. Translation gives CASSQDRRTGDNQPQHF. The V gene is TRBV4-2, the J gene TRBJ1-5, with TRBD1 identical over 9 bases. Germline V gene lookup returns CDR1 LGHNA and CDR2 YNFKEQ. The CDR3 contains 17 residues. V dropped 0 bases and J dropped 3; count of bases not matched to a gene: 6.